The clone carrying this TCR beta chain appeared a few times. What it recognizes is unknown. J lost 2 bases, V lost 4 bases, and 5 bases had no gene match. The CDR3 has 17 residues. CDR1 is MNHEY, CDR2 SVGAGI, per germline. The second PCR ran about 6 to 12 cycles with a sample-barcoded 5' primer and J-beta primers. Each TCR beta cDNA got a 12-nucleotide random molecular identifier. CDR3-containing paired-end reads numbering at least 2.5 million came from each sample. MiXCR, run by TCRdb on the 5' RACE reads, gives a single entry per CDR3 protein. Seen here are 700,000 to 850,000 distinct CDR3 sequences, roughly 34% observed once, and the top ten hold 10% to 15%. This sample stems from a study of blood T cells in healthy people across ages. General study points: PBMCs were not sorted, which prevented a conclusive comparison of naive versus antigen-experienced cells. Diversity figures derived from one million T cells were judged to underestimate the true value.

The sample consisted of blood. The TCR sequence derives from a man between 18 and 29 years old in good health. The chain couples TRBV6-5 to TRBJ2-5; 15 bases are shared with TRBD2. CDR3 residues: CASSSGLAGGRQETQYF. The CDR3 nucleotides are TGTGCCAGCAGTTCGGGACTAGCGGGGGGACGGCAAGAGACCCAGTACTTC.